The present T cell receptor beta chain was sequenced within a study of blood T cells in healthy people across ages. The study's findings and limits: Researchers report that TCR beta diversity correlated strongly with naive T cell percentage. TCR beta diversity per million T cells fell roughly linearly with age.

The CDR3 contains 15 residues. Looked up from germline, CDR1 is MNHEY and CDR2 is SMNVEV (reference sequence). Deletions cut 4 bases from V and 0 bases from J, with 10 bases between. This clonotype appeared once. The antigen remains unidentified. Together with a sample-barcoded 5' primer, a J-beta primer mix was included in a second PCR lasting about 6 to 11 cycles. TCRdb fed the 5' RACE reads into MiXCR, producing one record per CDR3 protein. This table holds more than 1,000,000 distinct CDR3 sequences, around 27% found once. Another study also made use of these data, one on T cells of mothers and their children. That report notes: The second PCR used the M1S primer, and this primer added sample barcodes and 2-4 random nucleotides. Slightly higher overlap, not significant, was seen in related mother-child pairs than in unrelated pairs.

This sequence originates from a girl aged 2 to 10 in good health. The chain couples TRBV27 to TRBJ1-3, with a possible D match to TRBD1 (5 bases). The sample was blood. The CDR3 nucleotides read TGTGCCAGCAGTTCGGGACTCCTCTCTGGAAACACCATATATTTT. As protein: CASSSGLLSGNTIYF.